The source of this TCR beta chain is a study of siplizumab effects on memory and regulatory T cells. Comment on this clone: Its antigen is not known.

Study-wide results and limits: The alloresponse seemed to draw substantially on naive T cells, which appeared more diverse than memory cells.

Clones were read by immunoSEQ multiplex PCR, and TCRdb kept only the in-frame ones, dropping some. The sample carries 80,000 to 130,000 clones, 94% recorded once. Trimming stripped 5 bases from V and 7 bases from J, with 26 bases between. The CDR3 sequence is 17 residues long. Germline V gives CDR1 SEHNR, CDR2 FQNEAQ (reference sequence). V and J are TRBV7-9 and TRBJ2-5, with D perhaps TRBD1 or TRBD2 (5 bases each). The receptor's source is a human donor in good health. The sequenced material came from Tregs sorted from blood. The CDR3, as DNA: TGTGCCAGCAGCCACAACACCGGGGCGCCGCCGGGTAGGACCCAGTACTTC. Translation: CASSHNTGAPPGRTQYF.